A selection of T cell receptor beta chains follows, all from one sample in a study of beta chain features in type 1 diabetes. TCRdb's copy holds only in-frame clones and misses some; the assay was immunoSEQ multiplex PCR. The repertoire has about 140,000 clones, 6.9% of them found once; the top ten carry about 1.5%. The sample taken for sequencing was central memory CD4+ T cells from blood. Receptor source: a woman aged 25-40 years in good health. Both conserved end residues are part of each CDR3. Fields, in order: D gene, J gene, clone size, V gene, CDR3 DNA, CDR3 protein. D genes are given only for firm matches. A clone size is listed for some rows: how often the clone was seen (once, few, many), or a class if it is expanded.

NA TRBJ2-4 many TRBV30 TGTGCCTGGAAGGCGATGGCGGATGGCATTCAGTACTTC CAWKAMADGIQYF
TRBD2 TRBJ2-7 NA TRBV28 TGTGCCAGCAGTTTTCAGCTAGCGGGGGTCGCCGCCTACGAGCAGTACTTC CASSFQLAGVAAYEQYF
NA TRBJ1-2 few TRBV28 TGTGCCAGCAGACAGAGCCCAGCAGGGGTTGGCTACACCTTC CASRQSPAGVGYTF
TRBD1 TRBJ1-4 few TRBV5-1 TGCGCCAGCAGCTTCACGGGACAGGGGGTAAAACTGTTTTTT CASSFTGQGVKLFF
TRBD2 TRBJ2-3 NA TRBV29-1 TGCAGCGTGGATACTAGCGAACCTAGCACAGATACGCAGTATTTT CSVDTSEPSTDTQYF
NA TRBJ2-1 few TRBV25-1 TGTGCCAGCAGTGAATACAGGGTAGGCAATGAGCAGTTCTTC CASSEYRVGNEQFF
NA TRBJ2-5 few TRBV15 TGTGCCACCAGTTCGAGTCTAGCTCAAGAGACCCAGTACTTC CATSSSLAQETQYF
NA TRBJ2-7 NA TRBV7-8 TGTGCCAGCAGCTTAGGAGAGGCTCTTGCGGGGCCTTCCTACGAGCAGTACTTC CASSLGEALAGPSYEQYF
NA TRBJ1-2 NA TRBV14 TGTGCCAGCAGCCGGGGGGAGTATGGCTACACCTTC CASSRGEYGYTF
NA TRBJ1-3 many TRBV18 TGTGCCAGCTCACCATCCGAGACAGCCTCTGGAAACACCATATATTTT CASSPSETASGNTIYF
TRBD2 TRBJ2-2 NA TRBV5-1 TGCGCCAGCAGCATGAGACCGGGACTAGCGGGGGGCACCGGGGAGCTGTTTTTT CASSMRPGLAGGTGELFF
NA TRBJ2-1 NA TRBV28 TGTGCTTTGTCTAGCTTGTTCAATGAGCAGTTCTTC CALSSLFNEQFF
TRBD2 TRBJ2-1 NA TRBV7-3 TGTGCCAGCAGCTTAGAACTAGCGGGGGCAAATGAGCAGTTCTTC CASSLELAGANEQFF
NA TRBJ1-1 few TRBV6-5 TGTGCCAGCAGTTACGACAGGCCGAACACTGAAGCTTTCTTT CASSYDRPNTEAFF
NA TRBJ1-1 few TRBV7-2 TGTGCCAGCAGCTTAACACAGGACACTGAAGCTTTCTTT CASSLTQDTEAFF